Shown below are 21 T cell receptor beta chains from a single sample sequenced in a study of blood T cell repertoires in COVID-19 (dated by TCRdb to between 2020 and 2021). The library came from the immunoSEQ multiplex PCR assay. TCRdb carries this immuneACCESS record with in-frame sequences only. Its versions omit some clonotypes, under half of them owing to an unresolved V gene in the studies checked, with the rest unexplained. This sample is represented by some 200,000 clones; 65% to 85% of them were singletons. The ten biggest clones cover about 7.2% of the sample. The sequencing sample was made of PBMCs or T cells enriched from blood (not recorded which). These receptor sequences come from a woman aged 40 to 50 with acute COVID-19.

This clone was counted between two and nine times. The chain links TRBV19 to TRBJ1-6; 7 nucleotides line up with TRBD1. CDR3 size: 17 residues. Looked up from germline, CDR1 is LNHDA and CDR2 is SQIVND (reference sequence). The V gene end was trimmed by 3 bases and the J gene end by 8 bases; junction bases not matched to a gene: 13. The CDR3, as DNA: TGTGCCAGTAGTATCTTCCTTGGGACAGCCGACCATTCACCCCTCCACTTT. It translates to CASSIFLGTADHSPLHF. Full variable domain (outside the CDR3, taken from reference TRBV19 and TRBJ1-6): DGGITQSPKYLFRKEGQNVTLSCEQNLNHDAMYWYRQDPGQGLRLIYYSQIVNDFQKGDIAEGYSVSREKKESFPLTVTSAQKNPTAFYLCASSIFLGTADHSPLHFGNGTRLTVT.

This sequence joins TRBV7-8 and TRBJ1-4; D perhaps matches TRBD1 (5 bases). Trimming shortened V by 4 bases and J by 4 bases, and 10 bases separated the two germline ends. This CDR3 has 14 amino acids. The V gene's germline CDR1 is SGHVS and CDR2 FQNEAQ. DNA of the CDR3: TGTGCCAGCAGCTCCGGGGGTTTTAATGAAAAACTGTTTTTT. Encoded protein: CASSSGGFNEKLFF.

The chain is built from TRBV19 and TRBJ1-1; TRBD1 agrees at 7 bases. V lost 6 bases, J lost 11 bases, and 12 bases stayed unmatched. The CDR3 runs to 13 residues. CDR1 LNHDA and CDR2 SQIVND come from the germline V gene (reference sequence). The CDR3 coding sequence is TGTGCCAGTAGAGCTAGACAGGGAGTGGAGGCTTTCTTT. It translates to CASRARQGVEAFF.

This clone was counted once. V gene TRBV3-1 (or the pseudogene TRBV3-2) combines with J gene TRBJ2-1; D possibly corresponds to TRBD1 (6 bases). The CDR3 spans 16 residues. Per germline, CDR1 LGHDT and CDR2 YNNKEL (reference sequence). Trimming removed 8 bases at V and 3 bases at J, with 20 bases between. CDR3 residues: CASGTYRDRYYNEQFF. The CDR3 region has the DNA TGTGCCAGCGGTACCTACAGGGACCGCTACTACAATGAGCAGTTCTTC.

The chain combines TRBV6-9 with TRBJ2-7, with D maybe TRBD2 (5 bases). Trimming removed 9 bases from V and 2 bases from J, with 23 bases in between. The CDR3 has 16 amino acids. Germline V gene data show CDR1 as MNHGY and CDR2 as SVAAGI. Written as DNA, the CDR3 is TGTGCCAGTAGACCAACCGGCCGGGTAGCGACCTACGAGCAGTACTTC. It codes for CASRPTGRVATYEQYF.

This chain links TRBV7-9 with TRBJ2-3, with TRBD2 matching over 10 bases. This CDR3 is built from 16 residues. The germline V gene has CDR1 SEHNR and CDR2 FQNEAQ (reference sequence). V was pared by 6 bases and J by 3 bases, with 9 bases of the junction left unmatched. DNA for the CDR3: TGTGCCAGCAGGTTTAAAGCGGGGGGGCCAACAGATACGCAGTATTTT. This encodes CASRFKAGGPTDTQYF. The full variable domain, its missing parts supplied by reference TRBV7-9 and TRBJ2-3, is DTGVSQNPRHKITKRGQNVTFRCDPISEHNRLYWYRQTLGQGPEFLTYFQNEAQLEKSRLLSDRFSAERPKGSFSTLEIQRTEQGDSAMYLCASRFKAGGPTDTQYFGPGTRLTVL.

The chain is built from TRBV10-3 and TRBJ1-4; D gene ambiguous. Trimming pared 5 bases from V and 8 bases from J, leaving 12 bases between. CDR3 length equals 13 residues. The germline V gene has CDR1 ENHRY and CDR2 SYGVKD. The CDR3 DNA reads as TGTGCCATCAGTTCCGGGGTAGTGGAAAAACTGTTTTTT. It is translated as CAISSGVVEKLFF.

This rearrangement joins TRBV4-3 to TRBJ1-2; unclear D gene. The CDR3 is 16 amino acids. Germline CDR1 LGHNA, CDR2 YSLEER. Deletions cut 0 bases from V and 2 bases from J, with 13 bases between. CDR3 DNA sequence: TGCGCCAGCAGCCAAGAAAACGGCCTCGGGAACTATGGCTACACCTTC. As protein: CASSQENGLGNYGYTF.

The chain carries TRBV27 and TRBJ1-2, with a tentative D call TRBD1 (6 bases). The germline V gene has CDR1 MNHEY and CDR2 SMNVEV (reference sequence). The CDR3 covers 13 residues. V shed 6 bases and J shed 4 bases, with 12 bases lying between them. DNA for the CDR3: TGTGCCAGCAGGGTAGGGGGGGGCTATGGCTACACCTTC. It codes for CASRVGGGYGYTF.

This rearrangement joins TRBV3-1 (or the pseudogene TRBV3-2) to TRBJ1-4, with 7 bases fitting TRBD1. The V gene end was trimmed by 0 bases and the J gene end by 10 bases; junction bases not matched to a gene: 8. This CDR3 has 15 amino acids. Germline loops: CDR1 LGHDT, CDR2 YNNKEL (reference sequence). For the CDR3, the DNA is TGTGCCAGCAGCCAAGAAACAGGGGTATTAGGAAAACTGTTTTTT. It specifies CASSQETGVLGKLFF.

This CDR3 is CASSLGNQETQYF. CDR3 in DNA: TGTGCCAGCAGCCTCGGGAATCAAGAGACCCAGTACTTC. This chain uses TRBV7-9 with TRBJ2-5; D might be TRBD2 (5 bases). The CDR3 has 13 residues. V was shortened by 5 bases and J by 2 bases, with 9 bases between the two germline ends. Germline values: CDR1 SEHNR, CDR2 FQNEAQ (reference sequence).

This clone turned up a few times. Sequence at one end of the junction differs from germline and may be a read error. The V and J genes are TRBV6-6 and TRBJ2-7, with D maybe TRBD1 (6 bases). Germline V CDR1 and CDR2: MNHNY, SVGAGI (reference sequence). The CDR3 contains 11 residues. The CDR3 spells CASSYPGQFFF. In DNA form, the CDR3 reads TGTGCCAGCAGTTACCCCGGACAGTTCTTCTTC.

The V and J genes are TRBV25-1 and TRBJ1-1; tentative D call: TRBD1 (5 bases). Germline CDR1 and CDR2: MGHDK and SYGVNS. This CDR3 is built from 13 residues. V was pared by 6 bases and J by 4 bases, with 12 bases between. The CDR3 spells CASRNRRGTEAFF. The CDR3 DNA is TGTGCCAGCAGAAACAGGCGCGGCACTGAAGCTTTCTTT. Full variable domain (rest looked up from reference TRBV25-1 and TRBJ1-1): EADIYQTPRYLVIGTGKKITLECSQTMGHDKMYWYQQDPGMELHLIHYSYGVNSTEKGDLSSESTVSRIRTEHFPLTLESARPSHTSQYLCASRNRRGTEAFFGQGTRLTVV.

This clone was recorded once. This sequence joins TRBV12-3 or TRBV12-4 and TRBJ2-5; a weak D match, TRBD2 (7 bases). The CDR3 totals 12 residues. The V end lost 5 bases, the J end lost 5 bases, and 9 bases lay between the germline ends. The CDR3 protein is CASSRGAETQYF. CDR3 DNA: TGTGCCAGCAGTCGGGGGGCCGAGACCCAGTACTTC.

The chain has TRBV12-2 and TRBJ2-7; the DNA was not compared with TRBD2, the D call given in the table. TRBV12-2 is a known pseudogene. CDR3 length equals 15 residues. The CDR3 bases are TGTGCAAGTCGCTCCGGACGGGAACGGACCTACGAGCAGTACTTC. Its protein product is CASRSGRERTYEQYF.

The chain recombines TRBV6-1 with TRBJ2-4; 9 bases agree with TRBD2. The CDR3 length is 15 residues. The junction had 7 bases not matched to a gene; V was cut back by 2 bases and J by 8 bases. Germline V gives CDR1 MNHNS, CDR2 SASEGT. CDR3 nucleotide sequence: TGTGCCAGCAGTGAACGGGCGGGGGGGCCGGACATTCAGTACTTC. It encodes CASSERAGGPDIQYF.

The V call is TRBV19, the J call TRBJ1-5; D is uncertain. CDR3 size: 14 residues. Germline assignment: CDR1 LNHDA and CDR2 SQIVND (reference sequence). V was shortened by 3 bases and J by 3 bases, with 9 bases between the two germline ends. The CDR3: CASSMLRFNQPQHF. In DNA form, the CDR3 reads TGTGCCAGTAGTATGTTGAGATTCAATCAGCCCCAGCATTTT.

V gene TRBV15 combines with J gene TRBJ2-7; possibly TRBD1 for D (6 bases). V lost 0 bases and J lost 2, with 8 bases in between. CDR1 LNHNV and CDR2 YYDKDF come from the germline V gene (reference sequence). This CDR3 is 14 amino acids long. The chain's CDR3 is CATSRDWTAYEQYF. The CDR3 DNA reads TGTGCCACCAGCAGAGATTGGACAGCCTACGAGCAGTACTTC.

In the case of this clone: Other DNA variants within this sample encode the same CDR3. The chain recombines TRBV7-2 with TRBJ2-7; 9 bases match TRBD1. The CDR3 sequence is 14 residues long. V lost 5 bases to trimming and J lost 3 bases; unmatched junction nucleotides: 5. Germline values: CDR1 SGHTA, CDR2 FQGNSA. The CDR3 DNA reads as TGTGCCAGCAGCCCATCGACAGGGGGCTACGAGCAGTACTTC. It specifies CASSPSTGGYEQYF.

The chain combines TRBV19 with TRBJ1-2; D is perhaps TRBD1 (6 bases). The CDR3 runs 18 residues. Trimming stripped 6 bases from V and 0 bases from J, with 23 bases between. Germline CDR1 reads LNHDA; CDR2 reads SQIVND (reference sequence). CDR3 sequence reads: CASSRYPTHRVANYGYTF. The CDR3 coding sequence is TGTGCCAGTAGCCGATACCCAACTCACAGGGTAGCTAACTATGGCTACACCTTC.

The chain uses TRBV11-1 and TRBJ1-2, with TRBD1 as a possible D gene (5 bases). V shed 5 bases and J shed 4 bases, with 11 bases lying between them. This CDR3 comprises 13 residues. Germline-derived CDR1 and CDR2 are SGHAT and FQDESV (reference sequence). The DNA of the CDR3 is TGTGCCAGCAGCCCCGACAGCTTCTATGGCTACACCTTC. As protein: CASSPDSFYGYTF.